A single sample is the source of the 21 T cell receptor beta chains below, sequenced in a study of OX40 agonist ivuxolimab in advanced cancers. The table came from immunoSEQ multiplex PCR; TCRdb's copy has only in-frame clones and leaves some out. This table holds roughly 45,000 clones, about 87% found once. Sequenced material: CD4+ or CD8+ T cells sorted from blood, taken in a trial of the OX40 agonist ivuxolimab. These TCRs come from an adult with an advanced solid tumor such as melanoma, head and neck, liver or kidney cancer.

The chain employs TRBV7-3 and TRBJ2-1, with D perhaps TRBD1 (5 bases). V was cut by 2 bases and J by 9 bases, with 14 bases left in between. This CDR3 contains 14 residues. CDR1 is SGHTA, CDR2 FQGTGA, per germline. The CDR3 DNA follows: TGTGCCAGCAGCTTAGGGGCTAGTAGGAGTGAGCAGTTCTTC. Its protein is CASSLGASRSEQFF.

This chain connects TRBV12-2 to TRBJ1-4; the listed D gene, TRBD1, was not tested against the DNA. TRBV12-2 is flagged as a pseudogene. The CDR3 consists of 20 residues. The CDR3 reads CASRLSKGRVYGRANEKLFF. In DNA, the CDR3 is TGTGCAAGTCGCTTAAGTAAGGGCAGGGTATATGGTCGGGCTAATGAAAAACTGTTTTTT.

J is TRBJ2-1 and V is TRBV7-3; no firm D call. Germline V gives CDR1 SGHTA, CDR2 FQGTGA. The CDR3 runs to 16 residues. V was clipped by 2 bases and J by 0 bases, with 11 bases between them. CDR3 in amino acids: CASSLHPGSSYNEQFF. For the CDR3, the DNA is TGTGCCAGCAGCTTACACCCGGGTAGCTCCTACAATGAGCAGTTCTTC.

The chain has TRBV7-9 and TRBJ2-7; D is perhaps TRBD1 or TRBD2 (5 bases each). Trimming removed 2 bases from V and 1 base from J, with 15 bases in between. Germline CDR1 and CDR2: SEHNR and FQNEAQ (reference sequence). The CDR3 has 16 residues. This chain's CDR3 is CASSLSRGGWSYEQYF. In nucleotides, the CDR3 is TGTGCCAGCAGCTTATCACGGGGCGGTTGGTCCTACGAGCAGTACTTC.

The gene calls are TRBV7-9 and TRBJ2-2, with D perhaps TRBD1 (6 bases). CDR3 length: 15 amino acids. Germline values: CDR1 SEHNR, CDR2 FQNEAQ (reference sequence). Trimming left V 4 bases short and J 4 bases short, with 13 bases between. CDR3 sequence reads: CASSSTGAFTGELFF. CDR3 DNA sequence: TGTGCCAGCAGCTCGACAGGAGCCTTCACCGGGGAGCTGTTTTTT.

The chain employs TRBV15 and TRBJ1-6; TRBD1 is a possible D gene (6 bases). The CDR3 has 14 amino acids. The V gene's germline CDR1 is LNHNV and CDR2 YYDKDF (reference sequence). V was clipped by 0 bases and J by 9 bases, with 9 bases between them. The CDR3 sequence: CATSREGGGSPLHF. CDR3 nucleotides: TGTGCCACCAGCAGAGAAGGGGGAGGTTCACCCCTCCACTTT.

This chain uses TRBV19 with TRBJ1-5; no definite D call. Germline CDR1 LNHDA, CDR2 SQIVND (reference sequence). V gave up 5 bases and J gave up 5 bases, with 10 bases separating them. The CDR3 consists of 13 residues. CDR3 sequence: CASSLDGDQPQHF. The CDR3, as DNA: TGTGCCAGTAGTCTGGACGGCGATCAGCCCCAGCATTTT.

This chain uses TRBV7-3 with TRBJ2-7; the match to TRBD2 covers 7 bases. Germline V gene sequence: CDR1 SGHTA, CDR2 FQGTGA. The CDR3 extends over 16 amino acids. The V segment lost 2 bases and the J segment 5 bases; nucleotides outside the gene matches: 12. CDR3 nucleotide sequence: TGTGCCAGCAGCTTAGCGGGAGTCCCCTCTTCCAACGAGCAGTACTTC. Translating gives CASSLAGVPSSNEQYF.

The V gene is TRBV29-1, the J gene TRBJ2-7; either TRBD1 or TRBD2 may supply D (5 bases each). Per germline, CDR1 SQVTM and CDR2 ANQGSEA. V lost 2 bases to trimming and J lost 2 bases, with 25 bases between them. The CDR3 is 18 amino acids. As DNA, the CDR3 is TGCAGCGTTGAATGGGGGACGCCCCAGATCGGGGACGCCTACGAGCAGTACTTC. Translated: CSVEWGTPQIGDAYEQYF.

The CDR3 protein is CASREIPGQGARYGYTF. The CDR3 bases are TGCGCCAGCAGGGAGATACCGGGACAGGGGGCCCGTTATGGCTACACCTTC. The chain uses TRBV5-1 and TRBJ1-2, with 12 bases matching TRBD1. V was clipped by 5 bases and J by 5 bases; unmatched bases: 13. From germline, CDR1 is SGHRS and CDR2 YFSETQ. This CDR3 is 17 amino acids long.

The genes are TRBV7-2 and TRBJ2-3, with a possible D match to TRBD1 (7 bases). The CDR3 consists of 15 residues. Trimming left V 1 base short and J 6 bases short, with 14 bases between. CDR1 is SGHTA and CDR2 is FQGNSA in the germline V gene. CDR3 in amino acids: CASSLVGGTVDTQYF. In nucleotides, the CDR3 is TGTGCCAGCAGCTTAGTGGGCGGGACAGTGGATACGCAGTATTTT. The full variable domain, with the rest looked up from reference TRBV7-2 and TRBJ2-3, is GAGVSQSPSNKVTEKGKDVELRCDPISGHTALYWYRQSLGQGLEFLIYFQGNSAPDKSGLPSDRFSAERTGGSVSTLTIQRTQQEDSAVYLCASSLVGGTVDTQYFGPGTRLTVL.

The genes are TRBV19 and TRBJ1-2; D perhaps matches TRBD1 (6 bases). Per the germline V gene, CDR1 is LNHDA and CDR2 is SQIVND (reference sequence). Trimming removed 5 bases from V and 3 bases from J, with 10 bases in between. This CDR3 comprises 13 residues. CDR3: CASSPRTDYGYTF. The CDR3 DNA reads TGTGCCAGTAGTCCGAGGACAGACTATGGCTACACCTTC.

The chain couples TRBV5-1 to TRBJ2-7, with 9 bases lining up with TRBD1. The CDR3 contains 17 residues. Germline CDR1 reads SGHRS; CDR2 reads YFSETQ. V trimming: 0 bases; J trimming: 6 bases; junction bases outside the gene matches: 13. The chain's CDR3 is CASSLVGQGGIGGEQYF. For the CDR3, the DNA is TGCGCCAGCAGCTTGGTGGGACAGGGAGGTATAGGTGGCGAGCAGTACTTC.

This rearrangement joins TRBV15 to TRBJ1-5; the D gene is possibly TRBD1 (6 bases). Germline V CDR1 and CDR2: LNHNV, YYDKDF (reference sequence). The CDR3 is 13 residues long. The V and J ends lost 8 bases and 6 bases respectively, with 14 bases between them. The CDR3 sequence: CATADSHLQPQHF. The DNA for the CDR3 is TGTGCCACCGCGGACAGCCACCTTCAGCCCCAGCATTTT.

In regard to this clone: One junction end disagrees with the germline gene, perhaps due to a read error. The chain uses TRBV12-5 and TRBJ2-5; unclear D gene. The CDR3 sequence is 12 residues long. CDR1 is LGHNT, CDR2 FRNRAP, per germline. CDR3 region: CASVGPQKTQYF. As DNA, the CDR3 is TGTGCTAGTGTAGGGCCCCAAAAGACCCAGTACTTC.

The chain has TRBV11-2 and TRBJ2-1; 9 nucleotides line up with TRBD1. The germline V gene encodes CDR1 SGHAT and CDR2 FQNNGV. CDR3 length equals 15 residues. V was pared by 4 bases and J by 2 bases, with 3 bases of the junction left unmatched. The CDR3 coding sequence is TGTGCCAGCAGCTCGGGACAGGGTCCCTACAATGAGCAGTTCTTC. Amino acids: CASSSGQGPYNEQFF.

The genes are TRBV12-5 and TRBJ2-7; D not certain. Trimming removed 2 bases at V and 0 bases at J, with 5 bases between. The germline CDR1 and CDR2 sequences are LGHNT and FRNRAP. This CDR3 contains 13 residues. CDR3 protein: CASGLTASYEQYF. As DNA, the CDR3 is TGTGCTAGTGGTTTGACGGCCTCCTACGAGCAGTACTTC.

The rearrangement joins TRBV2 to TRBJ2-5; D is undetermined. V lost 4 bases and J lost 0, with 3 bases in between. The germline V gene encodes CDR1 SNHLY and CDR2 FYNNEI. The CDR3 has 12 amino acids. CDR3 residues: CASSAYQETQYF. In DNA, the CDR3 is TGTGCCAGCAGTGCCTACCAAGAGACCCAGTACTTC. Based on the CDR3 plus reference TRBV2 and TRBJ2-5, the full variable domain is EPEVTQTPSHQVTQMGQEVILRCVPISNHLYFYWYRQILGQKVEFLVSFYNNEISEKSEIFDDQFSVERPDGSNFTLKIRSTKLEDSAMYFCASSAYQETQYFGPGTRLLVL.

CDR3 DNA sequence: TGTGCCAGCAGCTTACAGGGACAGGGAACCGGGGAGCTGTTTTTT. Its protein product is CASSLQGQGTGELFF. The rearrangement uses TRBV7-6 and TRBJ2-2; 9 bases map to TRBD1. The J segment lost 5 bases and the V segment lost 2 bases, leaving 3 bases of the junction unmatched. The CDR3 has 15 residues. Looked up from germline, CDR1 is SGHVS and CDR2 is FNYEAQ. Looking up the rest from reference TRBV7-6 and TRBJ2-2 gives the full variable domain: GAGVSQSPRYKVTKRGQDVALRCDPISGHVSLYWYRQALGQGPEFLTYFNYEAQQDKSGLPNDRFSAERPEGSISTLTIQRTEQRDSAMYRCASSLQGQGTGELFFGEGSRLTVL.

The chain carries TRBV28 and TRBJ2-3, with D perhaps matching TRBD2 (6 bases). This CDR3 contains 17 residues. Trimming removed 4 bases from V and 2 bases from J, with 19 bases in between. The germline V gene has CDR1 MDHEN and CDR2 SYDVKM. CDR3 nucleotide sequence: TGTGCCAGCAGTTCCGCCTATGGGCGGGGCTACACAGATACGCAGTATTTT. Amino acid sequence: CASSSAYGRGYTDTQYF.

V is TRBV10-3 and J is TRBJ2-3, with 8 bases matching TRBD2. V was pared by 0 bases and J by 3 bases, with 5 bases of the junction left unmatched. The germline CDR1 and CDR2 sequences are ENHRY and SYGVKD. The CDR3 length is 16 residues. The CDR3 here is CAISESRGGGTDTQYF. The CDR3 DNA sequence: TGTGCCATCAGTGAGTCTCGGGGCGGGGGGACAGATACGCAGTATTTT.